A single TCR beta chain is shown here with its context. The sample holds a few counts of this clone. What this receptor recognizes is not known. No base qualities exist here, and no much larger clone lies one base off it. Including the terminal cysteine and phenylalanine, the CDR3 comprises 15 residues. The read is trimmed to its CDR3 DNA, 45 bases read in frame from base 1. V is shortened by 1 base, J by 0 bases, and the region joining them spans 7 bases. The germline V gene provides CDR1 MGHRA and CDR2 YSYEKL. The method was the immunoSEQ multiplex PCR assay. As for how the authors treated the data: To diagnose cytomegalovirus status from the catalog of TCR beta chain sequences, a statistical classification framework was built. TCRdb holds this immuneACCESS table with in-frame rearrangements only. Some clones are missing; in checked studies, unresolved V genes explain under half, and the rest has no known cause. V and J calls and clone size come straight from that table; D and trimming were deduced from the DNA. This sample gives 90,000 or so clones in total; 85% of them show up just once. The ten largest make up around 20% of the sample.

This record comes from a study of cytomegalovirus exposure and HLA in healthy donors (TCRdb year 2017). With respect to the entire study: According to a later analysis, one platform produced both the roughly 120 validation repertoires and the approximately 600 repertoires of the first cohort. The study aimed to test whether signatures of past pathogen exposure could be identified by cataloging public T cell receptors. Along with the approximately 700-subject first cohort, a separate validation cohort of around 120 different subjects was used. To predict cytomegalovirus infection status, the study combined high-throughput TCR immunosequencing, statistical association of individual TCRs with disease status, and machine learning.

Donors formed part of the validation cohort, which comprised about 130 subjects and was distinct from the first cohort of 666 subjects. General findings and caveats noted by the study authors: A later analysis had no HLA typing for the validation cohort, so co-occurrence there was scored across all 120 or so repertoires. The classifier was reported to diagnose cytomegalovirus status with high specificity and sensitivity in both the original cohort and the validation cohort. A few of the identified cytomegalovirus-associated TCR beta chains were confirmed in vitro to be specific for cytomegalovirus antigens. Across donors, most TCR sequences were observed very rarely, whereas some public TCRs were present in many individuals. According to the authors, the approach could potentially be generalized to other disease states and immunological phenotypes. Subsequent analysis determined that TCRs grouped into clusters in the first cohort also showed a tendency toward co-occurrence across the roughly 110 validation repertoires, and approximately 94% of cluster scores exceeded 0. In the study, about 150 TCR beta chains were listed as associated with cytomegalovirus.

This sequence uses TRBV4-1 and TRBJ2-4; D gene: possibly TRBD1, on 5 matching bases. The clonotype comes from a man between 18 and 35 years old in good health and CMV-seropositive. Sequencing was done on a sample of PBMCs. The CDR3 reads as follows: CASSQVGLAKNIQYF. The bases are TGCGCCAGCAGCCAAGTGGGGCTAGCCAAAAACATTCAGTACTTC.